This TCR beta chain was found in a study of blood T cell repertoires in COVID-19. Study details: Both acute and convalescent COVID-19 samples were obtained from the United States, Italy and Spain.

The protocol was immunoSEQ multiplex PCR, while the TCRdb copy is restricted to in-frame clones and leaves out a portion. The data show roughly 170,000 clones, with under 90% seen just once and 15% to 20% held by the top ten. Trimming at V came to 3 bases and at J to 4 bases, leaving 7 bases not matched to a gene. The CDR3 runs 15 residues. Per germline, CDR1 SGHAT and CDR2 FQNNGV. Donors in Cohort 3 who had recovered were those with two negative PCRs, healthcare professional clearance, or resolution of their symptoms. The rearrangement uses TRBV11-2 and TRBJ1-2; TRBD1 agrees at 8 bases. The sequence was collected from a man between 60 and 75 years old who had recovered from COVID-19. What was sequenced was PBMCs or T cells enriched from blood (not recorded which). CDR3 sequence: CASSFGTGGSYGYTF. In nucleotides, the CDR3 is TGTGCCAGCAGCTTCGGGACAGGCGGATCCTATGGCTACACCTTC.